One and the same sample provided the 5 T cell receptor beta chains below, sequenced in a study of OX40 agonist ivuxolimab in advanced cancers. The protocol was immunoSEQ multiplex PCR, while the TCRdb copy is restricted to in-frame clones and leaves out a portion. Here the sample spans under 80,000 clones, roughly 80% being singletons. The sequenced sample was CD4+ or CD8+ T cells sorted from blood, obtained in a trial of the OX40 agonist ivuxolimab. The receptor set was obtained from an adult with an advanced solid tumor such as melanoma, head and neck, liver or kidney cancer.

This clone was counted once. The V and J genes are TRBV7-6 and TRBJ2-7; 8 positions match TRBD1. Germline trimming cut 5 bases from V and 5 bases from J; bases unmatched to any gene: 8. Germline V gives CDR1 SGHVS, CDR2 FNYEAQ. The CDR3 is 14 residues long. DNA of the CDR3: TGTGCCAGCAGCGGGTCAGGACAGGGCAACGAGCAGTACTTC. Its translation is CASSGSGQGNEQYF.

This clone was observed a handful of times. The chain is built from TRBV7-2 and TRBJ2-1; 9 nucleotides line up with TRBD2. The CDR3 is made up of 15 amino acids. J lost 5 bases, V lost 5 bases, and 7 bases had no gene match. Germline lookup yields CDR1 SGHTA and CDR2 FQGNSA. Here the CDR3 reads CASSPRRGGDNEQFF. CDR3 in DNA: TGTGCCAGCAGCCCCCGGCGCGGGGGGGACAATGAGCAGTTCTTC.

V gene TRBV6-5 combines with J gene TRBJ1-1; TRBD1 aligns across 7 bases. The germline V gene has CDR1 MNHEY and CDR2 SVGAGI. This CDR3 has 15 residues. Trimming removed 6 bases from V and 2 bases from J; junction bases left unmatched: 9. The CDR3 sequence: CASSTTGASNTEAFF. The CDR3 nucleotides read TGTGCCAGCAGCACAACAGGGGCCTCAAACACTGAAGCTTTCTTT.

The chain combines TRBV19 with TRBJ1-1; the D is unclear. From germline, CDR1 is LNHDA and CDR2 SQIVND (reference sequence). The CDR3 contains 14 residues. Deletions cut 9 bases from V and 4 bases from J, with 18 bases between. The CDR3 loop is CASKEQGRGTEAFF. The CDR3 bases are TGTGCCAGCAAGGAGCAAGGTCGGGGCACTGAAGCTTTCTTT.

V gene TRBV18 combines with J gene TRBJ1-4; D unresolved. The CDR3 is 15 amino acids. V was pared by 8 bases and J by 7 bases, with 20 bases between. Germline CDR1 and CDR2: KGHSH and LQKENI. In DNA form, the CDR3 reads TGTGCCAGCAAAGTCACGGAAGGGTCCGGTGAAAAACTGTTTTTT. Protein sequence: CASKVTEGSGEKLFF.